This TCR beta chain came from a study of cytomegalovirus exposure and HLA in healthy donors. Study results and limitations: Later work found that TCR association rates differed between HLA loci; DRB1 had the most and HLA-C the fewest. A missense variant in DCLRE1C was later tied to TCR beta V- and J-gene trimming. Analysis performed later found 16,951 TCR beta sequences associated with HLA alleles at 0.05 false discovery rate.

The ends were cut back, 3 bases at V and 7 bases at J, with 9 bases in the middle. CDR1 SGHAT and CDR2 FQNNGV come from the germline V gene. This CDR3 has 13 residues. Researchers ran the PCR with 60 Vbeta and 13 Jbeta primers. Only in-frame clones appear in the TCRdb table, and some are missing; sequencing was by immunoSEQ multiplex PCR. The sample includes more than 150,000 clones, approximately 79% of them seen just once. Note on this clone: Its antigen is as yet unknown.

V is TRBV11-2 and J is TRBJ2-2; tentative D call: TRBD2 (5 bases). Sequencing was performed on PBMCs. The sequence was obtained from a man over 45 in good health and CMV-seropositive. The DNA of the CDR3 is TGTGCCAGCAGCTTTGGAGCGGTCGGGGAGCTGTTTTTT. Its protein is CASSFGAVGELFF.